Listed below are T cell receptor beta chains from one sample, sequenced in a study of early T cells in non-severe SARS-CoV-2 infection. TCRdb re-called the 5' RACE reads through MiXCR, storing one row per CDR3 protein. This table holds approximately 20,000 distinct CDR3 sequences, 4% found once. The material sequenced was whole blood. Source of these receptors: an adult who was a healthcare worker with PCR-confirmed SARS-CoV-2 infection or an uninfected control (not recorded which). CDR3s include the opening cysteine and the closing phenylalanine or tryptophan.

TRBJ2-1 TRBV29-1 CSVLGTLYNEQFF
TRBJ2-5 TRBV5-1 CASSLGLAGGQETQYF
TRBJ2-7 TRBV20-1 CSARLKGQGYKQYF
TRBJ2-2 TRBV5-1 CASSLEGSANTGELFF
TRBJ1-1 TRBV18 CASSPTGLGTEAFF
TRBJ2-7 TRBV7-2 CASTPAGGPGEQYF
TRBJ1-3 TRBV14 CASSQRTAGNTIYF
TRBJ1-1 TRBV6-6 CASSYEALNTEAFF
TRBJ1-1 TRBV12-3/TRBV12-4 CASSLEAGMNTEAFF
TRBJ2-5 TRBV2 CASRLGTSGGQETQYF
TRBJ2-7 TRBV5-6 CASSPSLRRDGSFYEQYF
TRBJ2-2 TRBV7-9 CASRGSWAVTGELFF
TRBJ2-5 TRBV25-1 CASSESGAQETQYF
TRBJ2-1 TRBV7-6 CASSSGQMNEQFF
TRBJ2-7 TRBV7-9 CASSIKGGDEQYF
TRBJ2-1 TRBV5-1 CASSLGTSGAGNEQFF
TRBJ2-5 TRBV5-5 CASSSLLAARETQYF
TRBJ2-7 TRBV7-9 CASSLDPGGQYF
TRBJ1-1 TRBV6-5 CASSYRQVLNTEAFF
TRBJ2-3 TRBV12-3/TRBV12-4 CASSLAGDTQYF
TRBJ2-3 TRBV18 CASSPPGSDTQYF
TRBJ1-1 TRBV29-1 CSVFRLYGTEAFF
TRBJ2-7 TRBV6-5 CASNPPGASGYEQYF
TRBJ1-2 TRBV12-5 CASGLVLETGGLRGYTF
TRBJ2-1 TRBV7-9 CASSRGRGSYNEQFF
TRBJ2-3 TRBV11-2 CASSSGQLYTDTQYF
TRBJ1-2 TRBV19 CASREGGGNYGYTF
TRBJ1-1 TRBV20-1 CSALPLVGATNTEAFF
TRBJ1-2 TRBV20-1 CSATRTVSYGYTF
TRBJ1-2 TRBV12-3/TRBV12-4 CASSLGVGSYGYTF
TRBJ2-3 TRBV3-1 CASSQASRTWRNTDTQYF
TRBJ2-1 TRBV29-1 CSVDSGGPRQFF
TRBJ1-1 TRBV5-6 CASSLAQGVNTEAFF
TRBJ2-2 TRBV7-7 CASSQQGTGELFF
TRBJ2-4 TRBV5-1 CASSLGGGLAKNIQYF
TRBJ1-2 TRBV6-1 CASSEVVTAFYTF
TRBJ1-1 TRBV30 CAWRGITEAFF
TRBJ2-2 TRBV9 CASSASVGQGPGELFF
TRBJ1-5 TRBV7-3 CASSLTREQPQHF
TRBJ1-1 TRBV30 CAWSVLSEAFF
TRBJ2-2 TRBV4-2 CASRASVSTGELFF
TRBJ1-4 TRBV7-2 CASSTGARDSSNEKLFF
TRBJ2-7 TRBV9 CASSVAAHGSYEQYF
TRBJ1-1 TRBV30 CAWMPDTEAFF
TRBJ1-1 TRBV7-3 CASSVDPPTEAFF
TRBJ2-3 TRBV6-6 CASSEGKATDTQYF
TRBJ2-7 TRBV28 CASSLRGRGQYF
TRBJ1-1 TRBV13 CASFTGMNTEAFF
TRBJ1-5 TRBV12-2 CASRERSHRDQPQHF
TRBJ2-5 TRBV6-6 CASSPLGETQYF
TRBJ1-5 TRBV27 CASSFSLGGNQPQHF
TRBJ2-7 TRBV5-5 CASTPGQRNGPYEQYF
TRBJ1-3 TRBV3-1 CASSQGDRLSGNTIYF
TRBJ1-1 TRBV20-1 CSAREANRVAVNTEAFF
TRBJ2-2 TRBV10-3 CAIRPLSGELFF